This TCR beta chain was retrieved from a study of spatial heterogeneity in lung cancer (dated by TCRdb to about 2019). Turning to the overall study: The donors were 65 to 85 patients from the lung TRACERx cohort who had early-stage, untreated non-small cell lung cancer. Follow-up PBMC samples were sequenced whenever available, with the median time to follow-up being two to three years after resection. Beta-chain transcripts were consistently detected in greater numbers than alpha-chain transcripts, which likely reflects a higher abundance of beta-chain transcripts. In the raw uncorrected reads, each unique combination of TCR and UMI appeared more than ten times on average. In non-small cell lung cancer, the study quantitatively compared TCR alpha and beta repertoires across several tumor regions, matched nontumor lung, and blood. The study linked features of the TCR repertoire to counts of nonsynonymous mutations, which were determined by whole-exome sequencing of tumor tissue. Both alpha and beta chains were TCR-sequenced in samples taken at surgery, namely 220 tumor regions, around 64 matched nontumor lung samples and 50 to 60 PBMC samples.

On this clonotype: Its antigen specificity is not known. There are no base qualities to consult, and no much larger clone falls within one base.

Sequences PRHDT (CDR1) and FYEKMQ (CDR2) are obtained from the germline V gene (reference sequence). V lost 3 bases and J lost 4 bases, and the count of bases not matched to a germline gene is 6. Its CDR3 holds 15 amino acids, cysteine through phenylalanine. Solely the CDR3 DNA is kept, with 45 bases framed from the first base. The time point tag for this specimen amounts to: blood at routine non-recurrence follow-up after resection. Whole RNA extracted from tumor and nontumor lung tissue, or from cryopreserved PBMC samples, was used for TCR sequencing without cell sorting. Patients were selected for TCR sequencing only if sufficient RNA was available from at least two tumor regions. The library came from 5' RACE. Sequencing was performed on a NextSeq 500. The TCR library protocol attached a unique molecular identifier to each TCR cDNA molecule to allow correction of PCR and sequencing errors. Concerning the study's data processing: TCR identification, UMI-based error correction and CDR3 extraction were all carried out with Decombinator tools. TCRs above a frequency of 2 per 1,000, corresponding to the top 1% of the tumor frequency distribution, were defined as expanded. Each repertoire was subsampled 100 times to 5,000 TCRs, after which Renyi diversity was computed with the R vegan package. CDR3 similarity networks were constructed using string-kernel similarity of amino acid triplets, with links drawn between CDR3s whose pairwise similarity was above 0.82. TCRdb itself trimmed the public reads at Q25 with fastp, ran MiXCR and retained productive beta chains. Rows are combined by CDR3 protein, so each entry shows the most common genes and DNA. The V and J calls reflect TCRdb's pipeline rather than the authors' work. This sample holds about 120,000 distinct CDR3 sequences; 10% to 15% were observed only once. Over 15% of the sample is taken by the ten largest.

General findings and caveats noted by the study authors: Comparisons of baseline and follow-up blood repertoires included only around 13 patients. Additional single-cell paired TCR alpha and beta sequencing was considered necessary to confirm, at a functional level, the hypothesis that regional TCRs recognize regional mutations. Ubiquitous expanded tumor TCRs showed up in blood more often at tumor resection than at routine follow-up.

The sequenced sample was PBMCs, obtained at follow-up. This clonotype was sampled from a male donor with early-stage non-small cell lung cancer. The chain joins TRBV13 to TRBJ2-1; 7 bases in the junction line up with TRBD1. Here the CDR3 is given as CASSFTGAGYNEQFF. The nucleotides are TGTGCCAGCAGCTTCACAGGGGCGGGTTACAATGAGCAGTTCTTC.